The sequence of this T cell receptor beta chain was determined in a study of identifying expanded T cells in peripheral blood. Whole-study findings and limits: Over approximately two and four weeks, about 16.4 and 19 clones changed, versus roughly 1.1 between replicates.

As regards this clone: The antigen is not known.

TCRdb keeps only in-frame clones here, not all; method: immunoSEQ multiplex PCR. Of about 86,000 clones listed, 88% are singletons. From germline, CDR1 is LNHDA and CDR2 SQIVND (reference sequence). Trimming removed 3 bases from V and 7 bases from J, with 16 bases in between. The CDR3 extends over 14 amino acids. The receptor's source is a person aged 18 to 75 in good health. What was sequenced was blood. V gene TRBV19 combines with J gene TRBJ2-7; D call uncertain. CDR3 nucleotides: TGTGCCAGTAGTATTGGGCAGCTTTCTAAGGAGCAGTACTTC. This sequence encodes CASSIGQLSKEQYF.